This T cell receptor (beta chain) was identified during a study of blood T cell repertoires in COVID-19. CDR3 length: 13 amino acids. Germline V gene lookup returns CDR1 SGHKS and CDR2 YYEKEE (reference sequence). Deletions cut 4 bases from V and 6 bases from J, with 11 bases between. Sequencing used immunoSEQ multiplex PCR; TCRdb keeps in-frame clones, though not all of them. The table shows hundreds of thousands of clones, with roughly nine tenths occurring only once. Sequenced input: PBMCs or T cells enriched from blood (not recorded which). This TCR came from a man between 25 and 39 years old who had recovered from COVID-19. V gene TRBV5-5 combines with J gene TRBJ1-5, with D possibly being TRBD1 (5 bases). For the CDR3, the DNA is TGTGCCAGCAGCGGGGCCATGGCTCAGCCCCAGCATTTT. This sequence encodes CASSGAMAQPQHF.